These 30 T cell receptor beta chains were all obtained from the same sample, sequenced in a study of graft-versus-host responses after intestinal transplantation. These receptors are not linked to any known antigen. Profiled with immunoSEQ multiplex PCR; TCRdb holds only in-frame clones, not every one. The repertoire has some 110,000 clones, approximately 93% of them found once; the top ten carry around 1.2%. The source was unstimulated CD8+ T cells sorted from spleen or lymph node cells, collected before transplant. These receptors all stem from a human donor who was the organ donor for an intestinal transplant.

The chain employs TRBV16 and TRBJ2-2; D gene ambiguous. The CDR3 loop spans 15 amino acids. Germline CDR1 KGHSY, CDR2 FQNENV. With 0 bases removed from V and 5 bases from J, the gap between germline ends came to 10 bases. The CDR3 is CASSQSHPGTGELFF. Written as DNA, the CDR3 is TGTGCCAGCAGCCAATCGCACCCGGGTACCGGGGAGCTGTTTTTT. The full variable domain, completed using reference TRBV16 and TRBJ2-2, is GEEVAQTPKHLVRGEGQKAKLYCAPIKGHSYVFWYQQVLKNEFKFLISFQNENVFDETGMPKERFSAKCLPNSPCSLEIQATKLEDSAVYFCASSQSHPGTGELFFGEGSRLTVL.

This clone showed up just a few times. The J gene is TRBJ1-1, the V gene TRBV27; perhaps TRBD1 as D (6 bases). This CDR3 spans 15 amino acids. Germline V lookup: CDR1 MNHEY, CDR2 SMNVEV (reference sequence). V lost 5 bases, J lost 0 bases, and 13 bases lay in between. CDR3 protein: CASSPWDIMNTEAFF. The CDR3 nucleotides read TGTGCCAGCAGTCCTTGGGACATCATGAACACTGAAGCTTTCTTT.

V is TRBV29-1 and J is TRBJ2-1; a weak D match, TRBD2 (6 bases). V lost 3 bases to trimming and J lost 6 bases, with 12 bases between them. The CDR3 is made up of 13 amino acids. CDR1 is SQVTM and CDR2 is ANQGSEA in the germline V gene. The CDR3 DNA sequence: TGCAGCGTTGAGACGGGAGTTCGCAATGAGCAGTTCTTC. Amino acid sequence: CSVETGVRNEQFF.

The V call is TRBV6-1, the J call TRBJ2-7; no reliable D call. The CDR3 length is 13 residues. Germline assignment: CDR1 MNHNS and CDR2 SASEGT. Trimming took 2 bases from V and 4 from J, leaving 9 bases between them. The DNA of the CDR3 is TGTGCCAGCAGTGAACTAAACTCTTACGAGCAGTACTTC. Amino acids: CASSELNSYEQYF.

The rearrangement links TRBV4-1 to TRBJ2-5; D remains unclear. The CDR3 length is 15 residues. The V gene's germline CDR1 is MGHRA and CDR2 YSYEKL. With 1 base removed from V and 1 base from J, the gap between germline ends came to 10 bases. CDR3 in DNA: TGCGCCAGCAGCCAAGTAGTGGTCAGCCAAGAGACCCAGTACTTC. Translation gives CASSQVVVSQETQYF.

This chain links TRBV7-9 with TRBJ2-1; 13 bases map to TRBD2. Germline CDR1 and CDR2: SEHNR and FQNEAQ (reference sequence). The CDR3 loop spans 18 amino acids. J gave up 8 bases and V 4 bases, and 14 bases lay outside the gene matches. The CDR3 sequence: CASSSAKIGLAGVDEQFF. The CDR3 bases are TGTGCCAGCAGCTCGGCCAAGATCGGACTAGCGGGAGTGGATGAGCAGTTCTTC.

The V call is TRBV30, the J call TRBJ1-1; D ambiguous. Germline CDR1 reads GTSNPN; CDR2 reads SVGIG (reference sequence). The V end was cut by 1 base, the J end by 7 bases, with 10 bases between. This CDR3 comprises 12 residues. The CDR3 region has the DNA TGTGCCTGGAGTGGCGGACGGCATGAAGCTTTCTTT. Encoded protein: CAWSGGRHEAFF.

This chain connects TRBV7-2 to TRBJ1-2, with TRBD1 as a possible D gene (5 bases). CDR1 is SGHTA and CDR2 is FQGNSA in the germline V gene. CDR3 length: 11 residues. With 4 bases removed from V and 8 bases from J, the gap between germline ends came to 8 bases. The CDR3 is CASSWGSGYTF. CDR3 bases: TGTGCCAGCAGCTGGGGGTCCGGCTACACCTTC.

The CDR3: CASSDPKRTFSSYEQYF. The CDR3 region has the DNA TGTGCCAGCAGTGACCCAAAACGCACGTTTAGCTCCTACGAGCAGTACTTC. The chain has TRBV6-4 and TRBJ2-7; D gene ambiguous. Germline values: CDR1 MRHNA, CDR2 SNTAGT. Trimming shortened V by 2 bases and J by 0 bases, and 17 bases separated the two germline ends. CDR3 length equals 17 residues.

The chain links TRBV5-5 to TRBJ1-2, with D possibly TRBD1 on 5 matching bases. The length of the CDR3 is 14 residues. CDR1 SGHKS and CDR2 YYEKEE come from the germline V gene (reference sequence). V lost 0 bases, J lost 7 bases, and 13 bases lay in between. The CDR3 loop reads CASSLVDSFSGYTF. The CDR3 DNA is TGTGCCAGCAGCTTGGTCGACAGCTTTTCTGGCTACACCTTC.

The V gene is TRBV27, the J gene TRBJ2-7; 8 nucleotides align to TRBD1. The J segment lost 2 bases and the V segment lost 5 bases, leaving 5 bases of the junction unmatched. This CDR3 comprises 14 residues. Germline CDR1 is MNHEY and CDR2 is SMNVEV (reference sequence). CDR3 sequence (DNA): TGTGCCAGCAGTACACTACAGGGGGCCTACGAGCAGTACTTC. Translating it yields CASSTLQGAYEQYF.

The CDR3 coding sequence is TGTGCCACCGAGGATATCCGAGGGGGGCGAGTCAATGAGCAGTTCTTC. Protein sequence: CATEDIRGGRVNEQFF. The rearrangement uses TRBV28 and TRBJ2-1; D possibly uses TRBD1 or TRBD2 (6 bases each). Germline loops: CDR1 MDHEN, CDR2 SYDVKM. The CDR3 consists of 16 residues. The V and J ends lost 10 bases and 6 bases respectively, with 25 bases between them. Full variable domain (outside the CDR3, taken from reference TRBV28 and TRBJ2-1): DVKVTQSSRYLVKRTGEKVFLECVQDMDHENMFWYRQDPGLGLRLIYFSYDVKMKEKGDIPEGYSVSREKKERFSLILESASTNQTSMYLCATEDIRGGRVNEQFFGPGTRLTVL.

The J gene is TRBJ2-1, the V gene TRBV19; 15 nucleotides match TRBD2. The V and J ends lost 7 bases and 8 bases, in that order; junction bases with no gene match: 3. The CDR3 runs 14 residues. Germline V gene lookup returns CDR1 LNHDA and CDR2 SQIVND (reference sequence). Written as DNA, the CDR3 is TGTGCCAGTACGTGGACTAGCGGGAGGGATGAGCAGTTCTTC. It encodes CASTWTSGRDEQFF. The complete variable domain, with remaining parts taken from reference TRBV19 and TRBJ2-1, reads DGGITQSPKYLFRKEGQNVTLSCEQNLNHDAMYWYRQDPGQGLRLIYYSQIVNDFQKGDIAEGYSVSREKKESFPLTVTSAQKNPTAFYLCASTWTSGRDEQFFGPGTRLTVL.

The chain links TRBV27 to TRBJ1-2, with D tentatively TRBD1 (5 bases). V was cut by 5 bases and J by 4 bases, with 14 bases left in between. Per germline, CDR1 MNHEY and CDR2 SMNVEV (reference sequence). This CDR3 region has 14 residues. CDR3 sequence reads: CASSPMGPGYGYTF. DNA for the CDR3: TGTGCCAGCAGTCCAATGGGACCGGGCTATGGCTACACCTTC.

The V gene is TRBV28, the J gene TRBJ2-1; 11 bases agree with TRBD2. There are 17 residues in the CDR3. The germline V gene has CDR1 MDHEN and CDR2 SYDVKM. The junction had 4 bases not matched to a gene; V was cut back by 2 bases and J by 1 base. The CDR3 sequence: CASSLGLAGGSYNEQFF. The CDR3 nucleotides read TGTGCCAGCAGTTTAGGCCTAGCGGGAGGTTCCTACAATGAGCAGTTCTTC.

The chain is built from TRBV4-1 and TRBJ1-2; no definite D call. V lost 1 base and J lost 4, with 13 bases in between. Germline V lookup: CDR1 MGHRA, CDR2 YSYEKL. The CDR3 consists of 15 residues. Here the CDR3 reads CASSQVWRNIYGYTF. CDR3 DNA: TGCGCCAGCAGCCAAGTTTGGCGAAATATCTATGGCTACACCTTC.

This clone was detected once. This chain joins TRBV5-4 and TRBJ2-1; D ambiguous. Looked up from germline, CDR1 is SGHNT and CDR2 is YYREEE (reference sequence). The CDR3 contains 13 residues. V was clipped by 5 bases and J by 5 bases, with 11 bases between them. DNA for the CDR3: TGTGCCAGCAGTCCACCCTCTAACAATGAGCAGTTCTTC. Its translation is CASSPPSNNEQFF.

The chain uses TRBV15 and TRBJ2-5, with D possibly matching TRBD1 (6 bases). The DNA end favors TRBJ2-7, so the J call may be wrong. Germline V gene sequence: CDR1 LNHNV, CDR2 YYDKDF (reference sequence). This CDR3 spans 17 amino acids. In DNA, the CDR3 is TGTGCCACCAGCGCACCGACAGGCAGGCCTGGTTACTACGAGCAGTACTTC. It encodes CATSAPTGRPGYYEQYF.

The DNA for the CDR3 is TGTGCCAGCAGTTACCAGGGGGGGGTTTCTGGCAATGAGCAGTTCTTC. This translates into CASSYQGGVSGNEQFF. V gene TRBV6-5 combines with J gene TRBJ2-1; D possibly matches TRBD1 or TRBD2 (7 bases each). V was cut by 2 bases and J by 6 bases, with 17 bases left in between. The CDR3 totals 16 residues. Germline values: CDR1 MNHEY, CDR2 SVGAGI.

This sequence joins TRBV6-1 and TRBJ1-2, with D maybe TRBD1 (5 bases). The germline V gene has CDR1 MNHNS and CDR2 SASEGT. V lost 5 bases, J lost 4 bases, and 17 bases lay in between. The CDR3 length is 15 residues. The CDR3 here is CASSSFWGEGYGYTF. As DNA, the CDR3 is TGTGCCAGCAGTTCCTTCTGGGGGGAGGGCTATGGCTACACCTTC.

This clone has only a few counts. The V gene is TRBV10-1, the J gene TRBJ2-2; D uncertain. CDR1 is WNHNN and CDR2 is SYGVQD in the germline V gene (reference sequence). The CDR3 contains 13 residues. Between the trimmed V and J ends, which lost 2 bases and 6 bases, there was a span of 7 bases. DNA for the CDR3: TGCGCCAGCAGTGAGCAGGCCCCCGGGGAGCTGTTTTTT. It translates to CASSEQAPGELFF.

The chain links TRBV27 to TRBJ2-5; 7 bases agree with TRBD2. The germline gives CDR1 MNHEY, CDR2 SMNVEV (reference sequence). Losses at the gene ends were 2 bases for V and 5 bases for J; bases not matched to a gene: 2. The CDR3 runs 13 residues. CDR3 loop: CASSLGTTETQYF. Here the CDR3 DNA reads TGTGCCAGCAGTTTAGGGACTACGGAGACCCAGTACTTC.

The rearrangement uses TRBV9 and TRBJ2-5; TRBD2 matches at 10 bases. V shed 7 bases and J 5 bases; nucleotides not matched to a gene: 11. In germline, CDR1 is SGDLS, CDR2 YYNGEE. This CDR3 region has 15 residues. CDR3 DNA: TGTGCCAGCTTCCAAAGCGGGAGGGCCGTCGAGACCCAGTACTTC. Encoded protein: CASFQSGRAVETQYF.

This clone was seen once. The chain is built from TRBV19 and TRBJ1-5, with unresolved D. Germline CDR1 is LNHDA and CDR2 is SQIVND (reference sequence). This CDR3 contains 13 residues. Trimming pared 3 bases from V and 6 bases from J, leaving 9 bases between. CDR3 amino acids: CASSIEGLQPQHF. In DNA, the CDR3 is TGTGCCAGTAGTATTGAAGGACTTCAGCCCCAGCATTTT.

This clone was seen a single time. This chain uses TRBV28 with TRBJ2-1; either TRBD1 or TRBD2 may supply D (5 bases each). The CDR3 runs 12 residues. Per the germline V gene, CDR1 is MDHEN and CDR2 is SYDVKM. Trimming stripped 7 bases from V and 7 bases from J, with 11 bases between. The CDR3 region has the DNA TGTGCCAGCACTACCTGGGGGAATGAGCAGTTCTTC. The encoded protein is CASTTWGNEQFF.

The CDR3 region is CASSLVGYQETQYF. CDR3 in DNA: TGCGCCAGCAGCTTGGTGGGGTACCAAGAGACCCAGTACTTC. V is TRBV5-1 and J is TRBJ2-5; D unresolved. V was trimmed by 0 bases and J by 0 bases, leaving 6 bases between them. The CDR3 covers 14 residues. Germline CDR1 and CDR2: SGHRS and YFSETQ.

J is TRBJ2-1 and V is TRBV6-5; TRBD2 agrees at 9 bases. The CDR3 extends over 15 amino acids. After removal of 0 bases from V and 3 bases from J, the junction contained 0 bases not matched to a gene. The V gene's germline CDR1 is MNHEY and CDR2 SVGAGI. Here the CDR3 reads CASSYSREGYNEQFF. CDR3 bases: TGTGCCAGCAGTTACTCGCGGGAGGGCTACAATGAGCAGTTCTTC.

The CDR3 protein is CASSPLPPPIETQYF. The DNA of the CDR3 is TGTGCCAGCAGTCCCCTTCCTCCACCCATTGAGACCCAGTACTTC. The chain combines TRBV27 with TRBJ2-5, with no clear D. The germline V gene encodes CDR1 MNHEY and CDR2 SMNVEV (reference sequence). This CDR3 region has 15 residues. Trimming cost V 5 bases and J 5 bases, with 18 bases left between them.

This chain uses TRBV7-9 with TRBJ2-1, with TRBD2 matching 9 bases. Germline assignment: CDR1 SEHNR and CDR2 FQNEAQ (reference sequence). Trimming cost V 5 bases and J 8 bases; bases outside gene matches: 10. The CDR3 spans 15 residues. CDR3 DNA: TGTGCCAGCAGCCCACTAGCGGGTCTGGTCGATGAGCAGTTCTTC. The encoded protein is CASSPLAGLVDEQFF.

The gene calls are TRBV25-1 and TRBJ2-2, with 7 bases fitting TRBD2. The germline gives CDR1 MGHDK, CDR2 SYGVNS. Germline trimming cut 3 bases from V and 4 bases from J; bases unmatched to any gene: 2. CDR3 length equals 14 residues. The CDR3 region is CASSEWGGTGELFF. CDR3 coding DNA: TGTGCCAGCAGTGAGTGGGGGGGCACCGGGGAGCTGTTTTTT.